These T cell receptor beta chains were read from a single sample in a study of blood T cell repertoires in COVID-19. The assay was immunoSEQ multiplex PCR, and TCRdb's table has in-frame clones only and misses some. The sample lists 87,000 or so clones; around 87% were seen once. Sequencing was done on a sample of peripheral blood. These receptors all come from a man in his forties or fifties with acute or convalescent COVID-19. CDR3s include the opening cysteine and the closing phenylalanine or tryptophan. A D gene is named only where the DNA matches it firmly. A row's size may be missing; if present it is once, few, many or a size class.

d_call,clone_size,j_call,v_call,cdr3_nt,cdr3_aa
.,.,TRBJ2-7,TRBV10-3,TGTGCCATCAGTGAGTTAAAGGCAGGGGCCATGGGGGAGCAGTACTTC,CAISELKAGAMGEQYF
TRBD1,.,TRBJ1-1,TRBV29-1,TGCAGCGCGGGGACAGGGGATACTGAAGCTTTCTTT,CSAGTGDTEAFF
.,.,TRBJ2-3,TRBV3-1/TRBV3-2,TGTGCCAGCAGCCGCCTTCCGGGGGATACGCAGTATTTT,CASSRLPGDTQYF
TRBD1,once,TRBJ1-2,TRBV4-2,TGTGCCAGCAGCCTACAGGGGTCGGATATATATGGCTACACCTTC,CASSLQGSDIYGYTF
.,.,TRBJ1-2,TRBV9,TGTGCCAGCAGCCCTCACAGGGAGAACTATGGCTACACCTTC,CASSPHRENYGYTF
TRBD1,.,TRBJ2-7,TRBV12-3/TRBV12-4,TGTGCCAGCAGTCCGACAGGGTTCGAGCAGTACTTC,CASSPTGFEQYF
.,.,TRBJ2-5,TRBV5-4,TGTGCCACCAAGGGGATCGGAGAGTACCAAGAGACCCAGTACTTC,CATKGIGEYQETQYF
.,.,TRBJ1-4,TRBV5-1,TGCGCCAGCAGCCCAGGGACTGGTAATGAAAAACTGTTTTTT,CASSPGTGNEKLFF
.,.,TRBJ2-7,TRBV19,TGTGCCAGTAGTCCCCCGCTGGGAAGGGGAGGCGAGCAGTACTTC,CASSPPLGRGGEQYF
.,.,TRBJ2-1,TRBV5-8,TGTGCCAGCAGCCCCTGGGGGCGGCAAAGCAATGAGCAGTTCTTC,CASSPWGRQSNEQFF
.,once,TRBJ2-6,TRBV18,TGTGCCAGCTCACCACCTTCCCTGGCCTCTGGGGCCAACGTCCTGACTTTC,CASSPPSLASGANVLTF
.,.,TRBJ2-1,TRBV6-1,TGTGCCAGCAGTGAAGGGGCAGCAAACTACAATGAGCAGTTCTTC,CASSEGAANYNEQFF
.,once,TRBJ1-1,TRBV5-1,TGCGCCAGCGACCCTTGGGGGGGTCGGGGCACTGAAGCTTTCTTT,CASDPWGGRGTEAFF
TRBD2,.,TRBJ2-2,TRBV15,TGTGCCACCAGCAGGAGACTAGCGGGATCGGTCGGGGAGCTGTTTTTT,CATSRRLAGSVGELFF
.,few,TRBJ1-5,TRBV7-2,TGTGCCAGCAGCTTTTCAGGGGCCCATCAGCCCCAGCATTTT,CASSFSGAHQPQHF
.,.,TRBJ1-2,TRBV6-2/TRBV6-3,TGTGCCAGCAGCCCTATAACCGGGTCTTCCTATGGCTACACCTTC,CASSPITGSSYGYTF
TRBD2,.,TRBJ2-1,TRBV7-8,TGTGCCAGCAGCTTAGCGTGGCCACTAGCGGGAGACAATGAGCAGTTCTTC,CASSLAWPLAGDNEQFF
TRBD2,.,TRBJ2-1,TRBV12-5,TGTGCTAGTGGTTTGGTACTTGGCGGGAGTACTGGGGTCAATGAGCAGTTCTTC,CASGLVLGGSTGVNEQFF
TRBD1,.,TRBJ1-3,TRBV4-2,TGTGCCAGCAGCCAAGGGACAGGAAGCTCTGGAAACACCATATATTTT,CASSQGTGSSGNTIYF
TRBD2,.,TRBJ2-5,TRBV5-1,TGCGCCAGCAGCGGGCGACTAGCGGGGCAGGAGACCCAGTACTTC,CASSGRLAGQETQYF
TRBD2,once,TRBJ2-3,TRBV25-1,TGTGCCAGCAGTGAATATCCTAGCGGGAGAGGCACAGATACGCAGTATTTT,CASSEYPSGRGTDTQYF
TRBD1,.,TRBJ2-5,TRBV4-2,TGTGCCAGCAGCCAATCGGACAGGGGCGCAGGGACCCAGTACTTC,CASSQSDRGAGTQYF
.,.,TRBJ1-5,TRBV6-1,TGTGCCAGCAGTGAAAAGGCAGGGGTCGGTCAGCCCCAGCATTTT,CASSEKAGVGQPQHF
.,.,TRBJ1-2,TRBV12-3/TRBV12-4,TGTGCCAGCAGAGGACAAAACTATGGCTACACCTTC,CASRGQNYGYTF
TRBD2,.,TRBJ2-1,TRBV5-1,TGCGCCAGCAGACCGACTAGCGGGGGGGCCTACAATGAGCAGTTCTTC,CASRPTSGGAYNEQFF
TRBD2,.,TRBJ2-1,TRBV19,TGTGCCAGTAGTTACCCGGGGAGGGCCATAAATGAGCAGTTCTTC,CASSYPGRAINEQFF